These 5 T cell receptor beta chains were sequenced from one sample in a study of cytotoxic CD8 clonotypes in ibrutinib-treated CLL. Profiling relied on immunoSEQ multiplex PCR, and the TCRdb table lists in-frame clones only, not all of them. The sample holds some 170,000 clones, roughly 84% seen once. The sequenced sample was PBMCs, obtained at disease progression, from a patient treated with ibrutinib. Source of these receptors: a human donor with chronic lymphocytic leukemia.

This sequence joins TRBV9 and TRBJ2-3; TRBD2 agrees at 13 bases. The V gene end was trimmed by 3 bases and the J gene end by 3 bases; junction bases not matched to a gene: 13. Germline CDR1 and CDR2: SGDLS and YYNGEE. The CDR3 sequence is 19 residues long. The CDR3 coding sequence is TGTGCCAGCAGCGGTACCGGGACTAGCGGGATTCTTATAACAGATACGCAGTATTTT. This gives the protein CASSGTGTSGILITDTQYF.

The rearrangement uses TRBV28 and TRBJ1-3; no definite D call. Germline CDR1 and CDR2: MDHEN and SYDVKM. Deletions cut 4 bases from V and 4 bases from J, with 5 bases between. CDR3 length equals 12 residues. Here the CDR3 DNA reads TGTGCCAGCAGTTGGCAGGGAAACACCATATATTTT. It codes for CASSWQGNTIYF.

This sequence joins TRBV6-5 and TRBJ2-3, with TRBD1 matching over 7 bases. V was pared by 8 bases and J by 4 bases, with 3 bases of the junction left unmatched. Per germline, CDR1 MNHEY and CDR2 SVGAGI. This CDR3 is 12 amino acids long. The CDR3 loop is CASFQGADTQYF. CDR3 bases: TGTGCCAGCTTCCAGGGGGCAGATACGCAGTATTTT.

This clone showed up just once. V usage is TRBV19 and J usage is TRBJ2-5, with 15 bases fitting TRBD2. The J segment lost 5 bases and the V segment lost 3 bases, leaving 7 bases of the junction unmatched. Germline loops: CDR1 LNHDA, CDR2 SQIVND (reference sequence). The CDR3 spans 17 residues. This CDR3 reads CASSIRTSGRAVETQYF. The DNA for the CDR3 is TGTGCCAGTAGTATTCGGACTAGCGGGAGGGCGGTGGAGACCCAGTACTTC. The entire variable domain, with the rest obtained from reference TRBV19 and TRBJ2-5, is as follows: DGGITQSPKYLFRKEGQNVTLSCEQNLNHDAMYWYRQDPGQGLRLIYYSQIVNDFQKGDIAEGYSVSREKKESFPLTVTSAQKNPTAFYLCASSIRTSGRAVETQYFGPGTRLLVL.

V gene TRBV19 combines with J gene TRBJ2-2; TRBD2 agrees at 8 bases. J lost 6 bases, V lost 4 bases, and 7 bases had no gene match. This CDR3 contains 15 residues. Germline V gene sequence: CDR1 LNHDA, CDR2 SQIVND (reference sequence). The CDR3 here is CASSTLAGLPGELFF. The CDR3, as DNA: TGTGCCAGTAGTACTCTAGCGGGCCTCCCCGGGGAGCTGTTTTTT.